The 20 T cell receptor beta chains listed next were all sequenced from one sample in a study of radiation and T cells in renal cell carcinoma. Indicated time point: baseline pretreatment blood. The treatment was: 15 Gy SBRT to primary tumor, nephrectomy 4 weeks later. The data were produced by immunoSEQ multiplex PCR, yet TCRdb's version contains in-frame clones alone and is incomplete. Of 45,000 to 65,000 clones listed, just under 80% are singletons. The sample here was blood, taken from a patient whose treatment included radiotherapy and nephrectomy. The receptors shown here come from a man aged 60 to 69 with renal cell carcinoma.

The gene calls are TRBV7-2 and TRBJ2-5; 8 bases align to TRBD2. CDR1 SGHTA and CDR2 FQGNSA come from the germline V gene. V lost 5 bases to trimming and J lost 5 bases; unmatched junction nucleotides: 7. The CDR3 covers 14 residues. This CDR3 reads CASSPLRGGETQYF. The CDR3 DNA reads as TGTGCCAGCAGCCCCCTCCGGGGGGGTGAGACCCAGTACTTC.

V and J are TRBV6-5 and TRBJ1-1; D remains ambiguous. Germline V lookup: CDR1 MNHEY, CDR2 SVGAGI. This CDR3 comprises 14 residues. V gave up 6 bases and J gave up 2 bases, with 13 bases separating them. The CDR3 sequence is CASSPVAGNTEAFF. The CDR3 DNA follows: TGTGCCAGCAGCCCGGTCGCTGGTAACACTGAAGCTTTCTTT.

The rearrangement uses TRBV5-1 and TRBJ2-1, with D possibly being TRBD2 (6 bases). The V gene's germline CDR1 is SGHRS and CDR2 YFSETQ. This CDR3 contains 14 residues. V was shortened by 1 base and J by 9 bases, with 14 bases between the two germline ends. The CDR3 DNA follows: TGCGCCAGCAGCTTGTTACAGGCCGGGGGTGAGCAGTTCTTC. Translating it yields CASSLLQAGGEQFF.

CDR3 in DNA: TGTGCCAGCAGCTCCGGAGGGTCCCAGTACTTC. It encodes CASSSGGSQYF. The J gene is TRBJ2-5, the V gene TRBV11-2, with D possibly being TRBD2 (6 bases). The germline V gene has CDR1 SGHAT and CDR2 FQNNGV. Trimming removed 4 bases from V and 9 bases from J, with 9 bases in between. The CDR3 is 11 residues long.

The rearrangement joins TRBV7-9 to TRBJ2-5; no definite D call. The V end was cut by 5 bases, the J end by 2 bases, with 15 bases between. The CDR3 consists of 15 residues. Germline V gives CDR1 SEHNR, CDR2 FQNEAQ (reference sequence). The CDR3 protein is CASSPKRSLQETQYF. The CDR3 region has the DNA TGTGCCAGCAGCCCAAAGCGATCACTGCAAGAGACCCAGTACTTC.

V is TRBV9 and J is TRBJ2-1, with D unresolved. The V end lost 2 bases, the J end lost 3 bases, and 6 bases lay between the germline ends. The CDR3 has 13 residues. In germline, CDR1 is SGDLS, CDR2 YYNGEE. The CDR3 is CASSVPGYNEQFF. The CDR3 coding sequence is TGTGCCAGCAGCGTTCCGGGCTACAATGAGCAGTTCTTC. The full variable domain, in which reference TRBV9 and TRBJ2-1 provide the parts outside the CDR3, is DSGVTQTPKHLITATGQRVTLRCSPRSGDLSVYWYQQSLDQGLQFLIQYYNGEERAKGNILERFSAQQFPDLHSELNLSSLELGDSALYFCASSVPGYNEQFFGPGTRLTVL.

This clone was observed once. This chain joins TRBV27 and TRBJ2-3, with 7 positions matching TRBD1. This CDR3 comprises 14 residues. J lost 4 bases, V lost 5 bases, and 6 bases had no gene match. Germline V CDR1 and CDR2: MNHEY, SMNVEV (reference sequence). The DNA for the CDR3 is TGTGCCAGCAGTGATAACAGGGGTGCAGATACGCAGTATTTT. Protein sequence: CASSDNRGADTQYF.

This sequence joins TRBV19 and TRBJ2-1, with 7 bases that match TRBD1. Germline values: CDR1 LNHDA, CDR2 SQIVND (reference sequence). This CDR3 has 15 residues. The V gene end was trimmed by 2 bases and the J gene end by 7 bases; junction bases not matched to a gene: 8. The CDR3 loop reads CASSILTTGWNEQFF. In nucleotides, the CDR3 is TGTGCCAGTAGTATACTAACGACAGGGTGGAATGAGCAGTTCTTC.

This sequence joins TRBV7-8 and TRBJ1-5, with TRBD1 matching 9 bases. V shed 5 bases, J shed 3 bases, and the junction held 5 bases outside the gene matches. Germline assignment: CDR1 SGHVS and CDR2 FQNEAQ. CDR3 size: 15 residues. The CDR3: CASSHRDRDNQPQHF. CDR3 coding DNA: TGTGCCAGCAGCCACCGGGACAGGGACAATCAGCCCCAGCATTTT. Full variable domain (remainder filled in from reference TRBV7-8 and TRBJ1-5): GAGVSQSPRYKVAKRGQDVALRCDPISGHVSLFWYQQALGQGPEFLTYFQNEAQLDKSGLPSDRFFAERPEGSVSTLKIQRTQQEDSAVYLCASSHRDRDNQPQHFGDGTRLSIL.

The chain uses TRBV5-6 and TRBJ1-4; D is unresolved. The CDR3 spans 16 residues. The germline CDR1 and CDR2 sequences are SGHDT and YYEEEE. V was pared by 0 bases and J by 8 bases, with 17 bases between. The CDR3 sequence: CASSLGPPDPGEKLFF. The CDR3 DNA is TGTGCCAGCAGCTTGGGGCCTCCGGACCCGGGCGAAAAACTGTTTTTT.

The chain carries TRBV5-6 and TRBJ1-4; 9 bases are a match to TRBD1. Trimming took 1 base from V and 7 from J; bases not matched to a gene: 8. The CDR3 length is 16 residues. The germline V gene has CDR1 SGHDT and CDR2 YYEEEE. CDR3 in DNA: TGTGCCAGCAGCTTGCGTCCGGGACAGGGAGCTGAAAAACTGTTTTTT. Residues: CASSLRPGQGAEKLFF.

V gene TRBV5-4 combines with J gene TRBJ1-4; D is perhaps TRBD1 (6 bases). From germline, CDR1 is SGHNT and CDR2 YYREEE (reference sequence). V was pared by 2 bases and J by 4 bases, with 15 bases between. This CDR3 region has 16 residues. The CDR3 nucleotides are TGTGCCAGCAGCTTTGGTGGGGGCGGGGGTAATGAAAAACTGTTTTTT. Residues: CASSFGGGGGNEKLFF.

The chain has TRBV7-2 and TRBJ1-2, with D uncertain. The V end was cut by 5 bases, the J end by 8 bases, with 21 bases between. Germline V lookup: CDR1 SGHTA, CDR2 FQGNSA. The CDR3 consists of 15 residues. DNA for the CDR3: TGTGCCAGCAGCCCCAATTCAGACGTCGGGGAGGGCTACACCTTC. Translating gives CASSPNSDVGEGYTF.

This chain joins TRBV5-4 and TRBJ1-2; no reliable D call. Germline lookup yields CDR1 SGHNT and CDR2 YYREEE (reference sequence). The CDR3 contains 15 residues. Trimming left V 4 bases short and J 3 bases short, with 16 bases between. CDR3 loop: CASSPEYADDYGYTF. In nucleotides, the CDR3 is TGTGCCAGCAGCCCCGAATACGCCGACGACTATGGCTACACCTTC.

The sample holds one count of this clone. The V and J genes are TRBV19 and TRBJ2-3; TRBD1 aligns across 9 bases. There are 17 residues in the CDR3. Germline trimming cut 2 bases from V and 0 bases from J; bases unmatched to any gene: 6. Germline assignment: CDR1 LNHDA and CDR2 SQIVND (reference sequence). The CDR3 DNA follows: TGTGCCAGTAGTATACCCGGGACAGGGAGGAGCACAGATACGCAGTATTTT. This encodes CASSIPGTGRSTDTQYF.

This chain joins TRBV27 and TRBJ2-7, with D unclear. Germline-derived CDR1 and CDR2 are MNHEY and SMNVEV (reference sequence). CDR3 length: 12 amino acids. Trimming stripped 5 bases from V and 3 bases from J, with 8 bases between. CDR3 in amino acids: CASSHRRYEQYV. The CDR3 DNA is TGTGCCAGCAGTCACCGACGCTACGAGCAGTACGTC.

The chain joins TRBV30 to TRBJ2-7; TRBD2 aligns across 8 bases. CDR1 and CDR2 (germline): GTSNPN, SVGIG (reference sequence). V dropped 4 bases and J dropped 9; count of bases not matched to a gene: 23. CDR3 length: 17 residues. The CDR3 protein is CAWTPGRVGGRREWQYF. The CDR3 region has the DNA TGTGCCTGGACCCCAGGGAGAGTAGGCGGGAGGCGGGAGTGGCAGTACTTC. Together with reference TRBV30 and TRBJ2-7, the CDR3 gives the full variable domain: SQTIHQWPATLVQPVGSPLSLECTVEGTSNPNLYWYRQAAGRGLQLLFYSVGIGQISSEVPQNLSASRPQDRQFILSSKKLLLSDSGFYLCAWTPGRVGGRREWQYFGPGTRLTVT.

The chain employs TRBV5-1 and TRBJ2-3; D gene uncertain. CDR1 and CDR2 from the germline V gene are SGHRS and YFSETQ. The length of the CDR3 is 13 residues. V lost 1 base to trimming and J lost 3 bases, with 6 bases between them. In DNA form, the CDR3 reads TGCGCCAGCAGCTTGTTCGGGACAGATACGCAGTATTTT. This codes for CASSLFGTDTQYF.

The chain has TRBV7-8 and TRBJ1-1; D not resolved. There are 18 residues in the CDR3. The V and J ends lost 7 bases and 3 bases respectively, with 27 bases between them. Germline V lookup: CDR1 SGHVS, CDR2 FQNEAQ. Here the CDR3 DNA reads TGTGCCAGCACCCGGTTTTCTCGGACGGATAAATTTGACACTGAAGCTTTCTTT. Its protein product is CASTRFSRTDKFDTEAFF.

The chain has TRBV18 and TRBJ1-2; unclear D gene. This CDR3 region has 16 residues. Germline V gene lookup returns CDR1 KGHSH and CDR2 LQKENI. With 0 bases removed from V and 2 bases from J, the gap between germline ends came to 13 bases. CDR3 protein: CASSPPREGTNYGYTF. CDR3 coding DNA: TGTGCCAGCTCACCACCACGGGAGGGAACGAACTATGGCTACACCTTC.